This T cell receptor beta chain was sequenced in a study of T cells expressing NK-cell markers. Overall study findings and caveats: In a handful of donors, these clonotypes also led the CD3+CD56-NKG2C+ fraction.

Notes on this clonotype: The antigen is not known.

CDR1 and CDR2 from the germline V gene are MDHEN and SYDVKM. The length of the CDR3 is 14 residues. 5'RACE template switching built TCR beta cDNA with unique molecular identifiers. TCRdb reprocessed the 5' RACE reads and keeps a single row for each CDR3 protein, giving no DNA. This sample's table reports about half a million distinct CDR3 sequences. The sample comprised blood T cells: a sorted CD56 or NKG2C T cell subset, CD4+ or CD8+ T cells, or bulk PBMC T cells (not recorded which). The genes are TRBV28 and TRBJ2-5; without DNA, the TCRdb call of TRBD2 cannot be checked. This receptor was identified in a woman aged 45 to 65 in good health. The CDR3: CASSFIAGVVTQYF.